The clone carrying this T cell receptor (beta chain) was counted between two and nine times. The antigen remains undetermined. The data derive from a study of T cells after yellow fever vaccination. Template switching by 5'RACE produced TCR cDNA, adding a universal primer site and UMIs. In TCRdb, the 5' RACE reads were re-called with MiXCR into one record per CDR3 protein. The sample records 450,000 to 550,000 distinct CDR3 sequences, 20% to 25% being singletons. The CDR3 extends over 14 amino acids. V was pared by 3 bases and J by 4 bases, with 13 bases between. The germline CDR1 and CDR2 sequences are SGDLS and YYNGEE. Findings and limits, study-wide: Compared with primary, the secondary response was weaker and peaked at day 5, not 15. Among primary-vaccination clones, most reappeared after the booster, at 96% for CD4 and more than 75% for CD8.

The source is a man younger than 35 who received the YFV17D yellow fever vaccine. The genes are TRBV9 and TRBJ2-5; the D call may be TRBD1 or TRBD2 (5 bases each). The specimen was PBMCs, collected less than 25 days after the first yellow fever vaccination. CDR3 amino acids: CASSGGTSGETQYF. As DNA, the CDR3 is TGTGCCAGCAGCGGGGGGACCTCTGGAGAGACCCAGTACTTC. Using reference TRBV9 and TRBJ2-5 for the parts outside the CDR3, the full variable domain is DSGVTQTPKHLITATGQRVTLRCSPRSGDLSVYWYQQSLDQGLQFLIQYYNGEERAKGNILERFSAQQFPDLHSELNLSSLELGDSALYFCASSGGTSGETQYFGPGTRLLVL.